This is a list of T cell receptor beta chains from one sample in a study of T cells in Graves' hyperthyroidism and ophthalmopathy. TCRdb reprocessed the multiplex PCR reads via MiXCR and lists one record per CDR3 protein. The profile shows 300,000 to 450,000 distinct CDR3 sequences, 14% of them singletons. The sequenced sample was blood. These receptors all come from a woman between 25 and 40 years old with Graves' ophthalmopathy. CDR3s include the opening cysteine and the closing phenylalanine or tryptophan. A D gene is named only where the DNA matches it firmly. Clone size is given for some rows only: seen once, a few or many times, or a class if the clone is expanded.

abundance: many
d_gene: NA
j_gene: TRBJ2-2
len: 18
v_gene: TRBV3-1
CDR3aa: CASSQWVAGRTNTGELFF
CDR3nt: TGTGCCAGCAGCCAGTGGGTCGCGGGCAGGACGAACACCGGGGAGCTGTTTTTT

abundance: many
d_gene: TRBD1
j_gene: TRBJ2-2
len: 16
v_gene: TRBV5-1
CDR3aa: CASSQDETGATGELFF
CDR3nt: TGCGCCAGCAGCCAGGATGAGACAGGGGCCACCGGGGAGCTGTTTTTT

abundance: many
d_gene: NA
j_gene: TRBJ2-1
len: 13
v_gene: TRBV2
CDR3aa: CASSEVLGNEQFF
CDR3nt: TGTGCCAGCAGTGAAGTGCTGGGGAATGAGCAGTTCTTC

abundance: many
d_gene: NA
j_gene: TRBJ2-2
len: 15
v_gene: TRBV5-6
CDR3aa: CASSLWTRRVGELFF
CDR3nt: TGTGCCAGCAGCTTGTGGACCCGAAGGGTCGGGGAGCTGTTTTTT

abundance: many
d_gene: NA
j_gene: TRBJ2-3
len: 15
v_gene: TRBV12-3/TRBV12-4
CDR3aa: CASSLTPGPPDTQYF
CDR3nt: TGTGCCAGCAGTTTAACCCCAGGTCCCCCAGATACGCAGTATTTT

abundance: NA
d_gene: NA
j_gene: TRBJ2-3
len: 15
v_gene: TRBV7-7
CDR3aa: CASSRTPGNTDTQYF
CDR3nt: TGTGCTAGCAGTCGGACTCCCGGGAACACAGATACGCAGTATTTT

abundance: many
d_gene: TRBD1
j_gene: TRBJ2-1
len: 16
v_gene: TRBV24-1
CDR3aa: CATSDPGQGAGGEQFF
CDR3nt: TGTGCCACCAGTGACCCGGGACAGGGGGCTGGGGGGGAGCAGTTCTTC

abundance: few
d_gene: NA
j_gene: TRBJ2-5
len: 13
v_gene: TRBV24-1
CDR3aa: CATSEWAGETQYF
CDR3nt: TGTGCCACCAGTGAGTGGGCCGGAGAGACCCAGTACTTC

abundance: few
d_gene: NA
j_gene: TRBJ1-2
len: 12
v_gene: TRBV7-9
CDR3aa: CASSLAGSWYTF
CDR3nt: TGTGCCAGCAGCTTAGCGGGTAGCTGGTACACCTTC

abundance: many
d_gene: TRBD2
j_gene: TRBJ2-2
len: 15
v_gene: TRBV7-3
CDR3aa: CASSWAGGNAGELFF
CDR3nt: TGTGCCAGCAGCTGGGCGGGGGGCAACGCCGGGGAGCTGTTTTTT

abundance: few
d_gene: NA
j_gene: TRBJ2-3
len: 14
v_gene: TRBV20-1
CDR3aa: CSARNPSSTDTQYF
CDR3nt: TGCAGTGCCAGGAACCCATCTAGCACAGATACGCAGTATTTT

abundance: many
d_gene: TRBD1
j_gene: TRBJ1-6
len: 15
v_gene: TRBV20-1
CDR3aa: CSANGFTGVDSPLHF
CDR3nt: TGCAGTGCTAATGGATTTACAGGGGTCGATTCACCCCTCCACTTT

abundance: many
d_gene: NA
j_gene: TRBJ2-3
len: 13
v_gene: TRBV3-1
CDR3aa: CASSQGLGDTQYF
CDR3nt: TGTGCCAGCAGCCAAGGGCTGGGGGATACGCAGTATTTT

abundance: few
d_gene: NA
j_gene: TRBJ2-7
len: 14
v_gene: TRBV27
CDR3aa: CASSTYRANYEQYF
CDR3nt: TGTGCCAGCAGTACGTACAGGGCAAACTACGAGCAGTACTTC